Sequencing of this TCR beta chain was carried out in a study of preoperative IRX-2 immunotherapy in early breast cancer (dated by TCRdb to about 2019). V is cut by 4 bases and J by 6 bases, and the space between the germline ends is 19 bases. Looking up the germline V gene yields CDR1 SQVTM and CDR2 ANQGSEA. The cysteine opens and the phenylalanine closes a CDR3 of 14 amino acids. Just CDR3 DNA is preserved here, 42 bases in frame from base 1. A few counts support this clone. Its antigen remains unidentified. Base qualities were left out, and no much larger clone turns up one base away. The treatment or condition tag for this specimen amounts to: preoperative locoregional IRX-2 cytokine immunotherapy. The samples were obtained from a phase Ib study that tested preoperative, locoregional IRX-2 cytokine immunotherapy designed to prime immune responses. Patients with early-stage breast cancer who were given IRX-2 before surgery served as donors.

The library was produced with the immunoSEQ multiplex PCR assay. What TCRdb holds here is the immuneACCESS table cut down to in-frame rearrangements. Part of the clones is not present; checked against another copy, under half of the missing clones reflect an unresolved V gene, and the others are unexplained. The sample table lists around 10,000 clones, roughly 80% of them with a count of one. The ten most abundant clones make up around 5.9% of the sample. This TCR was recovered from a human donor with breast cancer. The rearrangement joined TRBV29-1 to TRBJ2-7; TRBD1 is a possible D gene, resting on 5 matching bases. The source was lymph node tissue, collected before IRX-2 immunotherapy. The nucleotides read TGCAGCGTTGTTCTGGACACCCGAGGTCGCGAGCAGTACTTC. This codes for CSVVLDTRGREQYF.